The 20 T cell receptor beta chains listed next were all sequenced from one sample in a study of blood T cell repertoires in COVID-19. Generated by immunoSEQ multiplex PCR, the TCRdb table keeps only in-frame clones and is missing some. The sample yields some 40,000 clones, 91% seen once. Sequenced input: peripheral blood. The receptors here all came from a man aged 50 to 60 with active COVID-19.

The J gene is TRBJ2-7, the V gene TRBV5-6; no firm D call. The germline V gene encodes CDR1 SGHDT and CDR2 YYEEEE. This CDR3 region has 12 residues. Trimming stripped 2 bases from V and 7 bases from J, with 10 bases between. The CDR3 spells CASSLLVSEQYF. The CDR3 DNA reads TGTGCCAGCAGCTTACTCGTTTCAGAGCAGTACTTC. The full variable domain, in which reference TRBV5-6 and TRBJ2-7 provide the parts outside the CDR3, is DAGVTQSPTHLIKTRGQQVTLRCSPKSGHDTVSWYQQALGQGPQFIFQYYEEEERQRGNFPDRFSGHQFPNYSSELNVNALLLGDSALYLCASSLLVSEQYFGPGTRLTVT.

This clone has a single count. The gene calls are TRBV7-3 and TRBJ2-1, with D maybe TRBD1 (5 bases). This CDR3 has 14 amino acids. Germline loops: CDR1 SGHTA, CDR2 FQGTGA. Deletions cut 2 bases from V and 6 bases from J, with 11 bases between. The CDR3 DNA sequence: TGTGCCAGCAGCTTAGGGGCAGGGTCCAATGAGCAGTTCTTC. It encodes CASSLGAGSNEQFF. The complete variable domain, with remaining parts taken from reference TRBV7-3 and TRBJ2-1, reads GAGVSQTPSNKVTEKGKYVELRCDPISGHTALYWYRQSLGQGPEFLIYFQGTGAADDSGLPNDRFFAVRPEGSVSTLKIQRTERGDSAVYLCASSLGAGSNEQFFGPGTRLTVL.

The genes are TRBV10-3 and TRBJ2-2, with 10 positions matching TRBD2. Losses at the gene ends were 4 bases for V and 3 bases for J; bases not matched to a gene: 8. Germline CDR1 reads ENHRY; CDR2 reads SYGVKD. This CDR3 region has 17 residues. In DNA form, the CDR3 reads TGTGCCATCAGTGGCCAGCGGGGGGGCCTGGACACCGGGGAGCTGTTTTTT. This codes for CAISGQRGGLDTGELFF.

The chain recombines TRBV5-4 with TRBJ1-1; TRBD1 aligns across 10 bases. The CDR3 spans 17 residues. Germline V gene lookup returns CDR1 SGHNT and CDR2 YYREEE (reference sequence). The V and J ends lost 5 bases and 2 bases, in that order; junction bases with no gene match: 12. The CDR3 DNA reads TGTGCCAGCAGAAACCGGGACAGGGGCGCCCCCAACACTGAAGCTTTCTTT. It encodes CASRNRDRGAPNTEAFF.

This clone was seen a handful of times. The DNA of the CDR3 is TGTGCCAGCAGCTTCCATTCCTTCGGGATTATGAACACTGAAGCTTTCTTT. Residues: CASSFHSFGIMNTEAFF. This chain connects TRBV5-5 to TRBJ1-1, with no clear D. This CDR3 is 17 amino acids long. Trimming left V 2 bases short and J 0 bases short, with 17 bases between. Germline CDR1 SGHKS, CDR2 YYEKEE (reference sequence).

V gene TRBV5-6 combines with J gene TRBJ1-3; D is ambiguous. This CDR3 contains 14 residues. Germline values: CDR1 SGHDT, CDR2 YYEEEE. V was shortened by 1 base and J by 4 bases, with 9 bases between the two germline ends. CDR3 sequence: CASSLFWAGNTIYF. The CDR3 DNA reads as TGTGCCAGCAGCTTGTTTTGGGCGGGAAACACCATATATTTT.

V and J are TRBV2 and TRBJ2-1, with D possibly being TRBD2 (6 bases). Germline V gene sequence: CDR1 SNHLY, CDR2 FYNNEI. Trimming cost V 6 bases and J 4 bases, with 16 bases left between them. The CDR3 has 15 amino acids. The CDR3 loop is CASSRFAGTYNEQFF. CDR3 in DNA: TGTGCCAGCAGCAGATTCGCCGGGACTTACAATGAGCAGTTCTTC.

This chain links TRBV10-3 with TRBJ2-2; perhaps TRBD1 as D (6 bases). Germline lookup yields CDR1 ENHRY and CDR2 SYGVKD. V shed 5 bases and J shed 4 bases, with 11 bases lying between them. This CDR3 has 14 amino acids. CDR3 DNA sequence: TGTGCCATCAGTAATACAGGGCTCACCGGGGAGCTGTTTTTT. Translation gives CAISNTGLTGELFF.

This clone is a singleton in its sample. The rearrangement joins TRBV7-9 to TRBJ2-1, with a possible D match to TRBD2 (6 bases). The CDR3 spans 16 residues. The V gene's germline CDR1 is SEHNR and CDR2 FQNEAQ (reference sequence). With 5 bases removed from V and 3 bases from J, the gap between germline ends came to 17 bases. CDR3 sequence: CASSAWSRLDYNEQFF. As DNA, the CDR3 is TGTGCCAGCAGCGCTTGGAGTCGACTAGACTACAATGAGCAGTTCTTC.

In its sample, this clone was seen a few times. The gene calls are TRBV2 and TRBJ1-3; TRBD1 might be the D (6 bases). The CDR3 sequence is 14 residues long. Germline loops: CDR1 SNHLY, CDR2 FYNNEI. Trimming took off 7 bases at V and 8 bases at J, with 18 bases between the two ends. CDR3 loop: CASTETGWGHTIYF. CDR3 in DNA: TGTGCCAGCACTGAGACAGGATGGGGACACACCATATATTTT.

Only a few counts were recorded for this clone. This chain joins TRBV5-1 and TRBJ2-7, with TRBD2 matching over 10 bases. The CDR3 contains 13 residues. The junction had 3 bases not matched to a gene; V was cut back by 4 bases and J by 5 bases. Germline CDR1 reads SGHRS; CDR2 reads YFSETQ. CDR3 in DNA: TGCGCCAGCAGCCTAGCGGGAGTGGACGAGCAGTACTTC. Amino acid sequence: CASSLAGVDEQYF.

The CDR3 nucleotides are TGCGCCAGCAGCTCACAGGGTTCGGGTACTGAAGCTTTCTTT. Its translation is CASSSQGSGTEAFF. The rearrangement links TRBV5-1 to TRBJ1-1, with D possibly TRBD1 on 6 matching bases. The CDR3 runs 14 residues. Germline loops: CDR1 SGHRS, CDR2 YFSETQ. V shed 3 bases and J shed 5 bases, with 14 bases lying between them. Full variable domain (missing parts from reference TRBV5-1 and TRBJ1-1): KAGVTQTPRYLIKTRGQQVTLSCSPISGHRSVSWYQQTPGQGLQFLFEYFSETQRNKGNFPGRFSGRQFSNSRSEMNVSTLELGDSALYLCASSSQGSGTEAFFGQGTRLTVV.

This clone appeared a few times. This rearrangement joins TRBV27 to TRBJ2-7; 7 nucleotides match TRBD1. Germline loops: CDR1 MNHEY, CDR2 SMNVEV (reference sequence). V trimming: 1 base; J trimming: 0 bases; junction bases outside the gene matches: 3. This CDR3 is 15 amino acids long. As DNA, the CDR3 is TGTGCCAGCAGTTTATGGACAGGTCACTCCTACGAGCAGTACTTC. Its protein is CASSLWTGHSYEQYF.

The chain joins TRBV7-9 to TRBJ1-2; 8 nucleotides match TRBD1. Germline-derived CDR1 and CDR2 are SEHNR and FQNEAQ (reference sequence). The CDR3 extends over 16 amino acids. With V trimmed by 0 bases and J by 8 bases, 11 bases remained unmatched. CDR3 region: CASSLAFPGGRWGYTF. CDR3 DNA: TGTGCCAGCAGCTTAGCGTTTCCAGGGGGCCGCTGGGGCTACACCTTC.

This chain connects TRBV9 to TRBJ2-6, with 7 nucleotides matching TRBD1. The V segment lost 0 bases and the J segment 0 bases; nucleotides outside the gene matches: 21. The germline CDR1 and CDR2 sequences are SGDLS and YYNGEE. The CDR3 is 23 residues long. CDR3 loop: CASSVEAGGRLSITHSGANVLTF. CDR3 coding DNA: TGTGCCAGCAGCGTAGAGGCAGGGGGACGGTTGAGCATCACCCACTCTGGGGCCAACGTCCTGACTTTC.

This clone was found a few times. V is TRBV10-3 and J is TRBJ1-6; 9 bases agree with TRBD1. Germline-derived CDR1 and CDR2 are ENHRY and SYGVKD. The CDR3 sequence is 15 residues long. V lost 0 bases and J lost 10; bases outside the gene matches: 4. The CDR3 sequence is CAISESRDRDSPLHF. Here the CDR3 DNA reads TGTGCCATCAGTGAGTCGAGGGACAGGGACTCACCCCTCCACTTT.

The rearrangement links TRBV9 to TRBJ1-2, with D perhaps matching TRBD1 (5 bases). Trimming shortened V by 3 bases and J by 2 bases, and 26 bases separated the two germline ends. The CDR3 is 19 residues long. Per the germline V gene, CDR1 is SGDLS and CDR2 is YYNGEE. CDR3 amino acids: CASSAGNPPFGHLNYGYTF. Written as DNA, the CDR3 is TGTGCCAGCAGCGCAGGAAACCCCCCTTTTGGACACCTCAACTATGGCTACACCTTC.

This clone was detected once. The chain combines TRBV4-2 with TRBJ1-1, with D unresolved. The CDR3 consists of 13 residues. Germline V lookup: CDR1 LGHNA, CDR2 YNFKEQ. V gave up 5 bases and J gave up 5 bases, with 12 bases separating them. The CDR3 here is CASSELRGTEAFF. DNA for the CDR3: TGTGCCAGCAGCGAACTTCGAGGTACTGAAGCTTTCTTT.

V is TRBV6-5 and J is TRBJ2-3; perhaps TRBD1 as D (8 bases). CDR1 and CDR2 (germline): MNHEY, SVGAGI. Trimming stripped 0 bases from V and 3 bases from J, with 13 bases between. This CDR3 spans 16 amino acids. The CDR3 protein is CASSYSLQGGTDTQYF. As DNA, the CDR3 is TGTGCCAGCAGTTACTCACTACAGGGGGGGACAGATACGCAGTATTTT.

The chain has TRBV6-2 or TRBV6-3 and TRBJ2-7; 12 positions agree with TRBD2. V lost 4 bases and J lost 2; bases outside the gene matches: 6. Germline V gene sequence: CDR1 MNHEY, CDR2 SVGEGT. The CDR3 loop spans 16 amino acids. The CDR3 nucleotides are TGTGCCAGCAGTTCCGGCCCTAGCGGGGGGGCCTACGAGCAGTACTTC. Translation: CASSSGPSGGAYEQYF.